This record looks at one T cell receptor beta chain sequence and its context. Original data processing: Reference gene primer amplification gave nucleated cell count estimates. Sequenced by immunoSEQ multiplex PCR; TCRdb stores in-frame clones only, minus some. V and J calls and clone size are copied from that table; D and trimming were computed from the DNA. The sample contains around 220,000 clones, 88% of which appear only once. This entry belongs to a study of blood T cell repertoires in COVID-19. Germline assignment: CDR1 SGHNT and CDR2 YYREEE (reference sequence). The CDR3 sequence is 13 residues long. V lost 4 bases and J 2 bases, leaving 9 bases between the germline ends.

Sequences were obtained from peripheral blood. The chain couples TRBV5-4 to TRBJ1-2; no clear D. This TCR derives from a middle-aged woman who had recovered from COVID-19. As DNA, the CDR3 is TGTGCCAGCAGCACTCAGGCGAACTATGGCTACACCTTC. Residues: CASSTQANYGYTF.